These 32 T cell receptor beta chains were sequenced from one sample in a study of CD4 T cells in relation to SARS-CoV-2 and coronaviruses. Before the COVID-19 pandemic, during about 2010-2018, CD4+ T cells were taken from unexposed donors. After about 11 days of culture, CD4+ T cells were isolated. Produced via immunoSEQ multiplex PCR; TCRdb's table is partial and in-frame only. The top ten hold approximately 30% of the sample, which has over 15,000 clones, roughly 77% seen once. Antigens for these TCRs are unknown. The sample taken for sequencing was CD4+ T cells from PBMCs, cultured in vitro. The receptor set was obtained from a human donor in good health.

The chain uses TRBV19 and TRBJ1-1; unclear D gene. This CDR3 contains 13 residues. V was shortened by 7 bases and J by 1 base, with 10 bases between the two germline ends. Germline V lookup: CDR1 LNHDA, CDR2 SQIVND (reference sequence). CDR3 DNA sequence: TGTGCCAGTATGAGTCGGAAGAACACTGAAGCTTTCTTT. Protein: CASMSRKNTEAFF.

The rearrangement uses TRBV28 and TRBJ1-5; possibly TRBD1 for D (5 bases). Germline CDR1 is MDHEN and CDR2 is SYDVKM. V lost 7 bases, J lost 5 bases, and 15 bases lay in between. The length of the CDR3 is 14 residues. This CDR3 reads CASTVSLGDQPQHF. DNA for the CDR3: TGTGCCAGCACCGTGTCGTTGGGGGATCAGCCCCAGCATTTT.

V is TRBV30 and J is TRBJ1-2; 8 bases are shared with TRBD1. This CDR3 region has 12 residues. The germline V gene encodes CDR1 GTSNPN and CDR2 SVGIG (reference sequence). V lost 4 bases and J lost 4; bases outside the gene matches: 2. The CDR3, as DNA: TGTGCCTGGACAGGGGGCGGCTATGGCTACACCTTC. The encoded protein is CAWTGGGYGYTF.

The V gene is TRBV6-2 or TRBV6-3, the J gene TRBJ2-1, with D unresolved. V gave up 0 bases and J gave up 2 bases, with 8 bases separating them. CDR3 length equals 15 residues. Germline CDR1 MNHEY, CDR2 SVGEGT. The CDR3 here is CASSYSYWAYNEQFF. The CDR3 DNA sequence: TGTGCCAGCAGTTACTCTTACTGGGCCTACAATGAGCAGTTCTTC.

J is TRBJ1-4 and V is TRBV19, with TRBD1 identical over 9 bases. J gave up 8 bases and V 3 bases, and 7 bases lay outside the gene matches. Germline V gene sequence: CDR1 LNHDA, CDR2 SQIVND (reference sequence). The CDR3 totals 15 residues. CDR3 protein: CASSMATGGEEKLFF. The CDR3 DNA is TGTGCCAGTAGTATGGCCACAGGGGGCGAAGAAAAACTGTTTTTT.

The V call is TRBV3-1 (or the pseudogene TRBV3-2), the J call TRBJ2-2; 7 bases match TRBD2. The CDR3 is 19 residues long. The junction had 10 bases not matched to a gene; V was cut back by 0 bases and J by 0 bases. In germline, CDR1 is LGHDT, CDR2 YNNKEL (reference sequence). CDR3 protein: CASSQDWGSGRANTGELFF. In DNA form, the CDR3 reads TGTGCCAGCAGCCAAGATTGGGGTAGCGGGCGAGCGAACACCGGGGAGCTGTTTTTT.

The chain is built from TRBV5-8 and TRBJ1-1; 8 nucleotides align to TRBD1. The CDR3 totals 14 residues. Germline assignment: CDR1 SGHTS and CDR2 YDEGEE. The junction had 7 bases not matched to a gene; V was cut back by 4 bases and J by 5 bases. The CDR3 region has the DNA TGTGCCAGCAGCCTCGACAGGGGTTGGACTGAAGCTTTCTTT. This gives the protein CASSLDRGWTEAFF.

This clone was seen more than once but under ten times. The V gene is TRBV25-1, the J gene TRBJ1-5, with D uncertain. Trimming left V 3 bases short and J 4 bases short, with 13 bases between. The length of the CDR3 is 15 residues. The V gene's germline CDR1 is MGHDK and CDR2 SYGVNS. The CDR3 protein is CASSESQAWNQPQHF. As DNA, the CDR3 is TGTGCCAGCAGTGAGTCCCAGGCGTGGAATCAGCCCCAGCATTTT.

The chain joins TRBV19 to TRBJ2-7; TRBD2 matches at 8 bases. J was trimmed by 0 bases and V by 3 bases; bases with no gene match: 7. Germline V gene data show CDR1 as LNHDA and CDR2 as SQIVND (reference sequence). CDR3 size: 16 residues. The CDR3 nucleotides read TGTGCCAGTAGTATGAGCCGAGCGGGGGACTCCTACGAGCAGTACTTC. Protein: CASSMSRAGDSYEQYF.

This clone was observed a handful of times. The CDR3 bases are TGTGCCAGCAGTCCTGGGACAGGGGACACCGGGGAGCTGTTTTTT. Translating gives CASSPGTGDTGELFF. The rearrangement joins TRBV6-5 to TRBJ2-2; the match to TRBD1 covers 10 bases. The V segment lost 5 bases and the J segment 3 bases; nucleotides outside the gene matches: 3. Germline CDR1 and CDR2: MNHEY and SVGAGI. The CDR3 runs 15 residues.

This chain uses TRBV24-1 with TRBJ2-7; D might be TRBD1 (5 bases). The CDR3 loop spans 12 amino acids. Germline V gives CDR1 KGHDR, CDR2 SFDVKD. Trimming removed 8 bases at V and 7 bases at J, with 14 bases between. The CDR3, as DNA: TGTGCCACCAAGGGGTCACCTAGAGAGCAGTACTTC. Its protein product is CATKGSPREQYF.

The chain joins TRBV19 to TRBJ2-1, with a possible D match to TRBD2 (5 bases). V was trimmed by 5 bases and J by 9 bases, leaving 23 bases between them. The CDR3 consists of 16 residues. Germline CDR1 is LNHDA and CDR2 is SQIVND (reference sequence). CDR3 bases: TGTGCCAGTAGTTCTTCAATGCGGGTCGGGCTTCGTGAGCAGTTCTTC. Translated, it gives CASSSSMRVGLREQFF. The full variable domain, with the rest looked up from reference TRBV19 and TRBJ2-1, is DGGITQSPKYLFRKEGQNVTLSCEQNLNHDAMYWYRQDPGQGLRLIYYSQIVNDFQKGDIAEGYSVSREKKESFPLTVTSAQKNPTAFYLCASSSSMRVGLREQFFGPGTRLTVL.

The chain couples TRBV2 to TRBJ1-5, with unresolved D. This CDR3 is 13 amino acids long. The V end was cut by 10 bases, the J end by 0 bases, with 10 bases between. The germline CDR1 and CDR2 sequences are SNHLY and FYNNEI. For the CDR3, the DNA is TGTGCCACCAGACGGGATAGCAATCAGCCCCAGCATTTT. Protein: CATRRDSNQPQHF.

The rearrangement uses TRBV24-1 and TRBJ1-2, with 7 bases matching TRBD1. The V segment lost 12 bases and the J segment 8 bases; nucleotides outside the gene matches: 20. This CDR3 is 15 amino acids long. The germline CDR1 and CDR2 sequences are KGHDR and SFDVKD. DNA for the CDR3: TGTGCCGCCGGTTTCCCCTTGACAGGGAGAGAGGGCTACACCTTC. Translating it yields CAAGFPLTGREGYTF.

CDR3 nucleotide sequence: TGTGCCAGCAGTTTATTGGGACAAAATTTCGACGAGCAGTACTTC. This encodes CASSLLGQNFDEQYF. The chain couples TRBV27 to TRBJ2-7; D perhaps matches TRBD1 (6 bases). Germline CDR1 is MNHEY and CDR2 is SMNVEV (reference sequence). This CDR3 has 15 residues. Trimming stripped 1 base from V and 5 bases from J, with 15 bases between.

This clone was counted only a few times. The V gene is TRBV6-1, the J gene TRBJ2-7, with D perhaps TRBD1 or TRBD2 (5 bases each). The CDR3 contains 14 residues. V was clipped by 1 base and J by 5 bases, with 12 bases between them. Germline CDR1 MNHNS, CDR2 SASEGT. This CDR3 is CASSEGDRWDEQYF. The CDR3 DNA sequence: TGTGCCAGCAGTGAAGGGGACCGTTGGGACGAGCAGTACTTC.

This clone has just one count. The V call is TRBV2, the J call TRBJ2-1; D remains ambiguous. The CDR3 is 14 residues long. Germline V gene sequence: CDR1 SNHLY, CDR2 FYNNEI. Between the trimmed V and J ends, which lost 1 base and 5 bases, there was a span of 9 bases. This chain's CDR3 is CASSEVVVNNEQFF. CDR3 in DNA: TGTGCCAGCAGTGAAGTAGTAGTAAACAATGAGCAGTTCTTC.

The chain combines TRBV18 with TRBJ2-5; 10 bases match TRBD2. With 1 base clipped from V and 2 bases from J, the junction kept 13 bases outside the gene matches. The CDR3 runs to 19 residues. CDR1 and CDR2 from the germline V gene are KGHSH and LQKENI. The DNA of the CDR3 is TGTGCCAGCTCACCACTTAGCACTAGCGGGACGGGACGACAAGAGACCCAGTACTTC. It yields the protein CASSPLSTSGTGRQETQYF.

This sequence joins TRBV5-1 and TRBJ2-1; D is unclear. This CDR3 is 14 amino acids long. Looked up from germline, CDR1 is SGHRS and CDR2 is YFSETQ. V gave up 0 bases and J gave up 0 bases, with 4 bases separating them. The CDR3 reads CASSLASSYNEQFF. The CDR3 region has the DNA TGCGCCAGCAGCTTGGCCAGCTCCTACAATGAGCAGTTCTTC.

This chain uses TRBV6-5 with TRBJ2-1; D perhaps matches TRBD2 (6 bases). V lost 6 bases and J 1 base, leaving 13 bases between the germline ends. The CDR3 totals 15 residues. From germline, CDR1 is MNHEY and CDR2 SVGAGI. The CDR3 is CASREGLASYNEQFF. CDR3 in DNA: TGTGCCAGCAGAGAGGGACTCGCATCCTACAATGAGCAGTTCTTC.

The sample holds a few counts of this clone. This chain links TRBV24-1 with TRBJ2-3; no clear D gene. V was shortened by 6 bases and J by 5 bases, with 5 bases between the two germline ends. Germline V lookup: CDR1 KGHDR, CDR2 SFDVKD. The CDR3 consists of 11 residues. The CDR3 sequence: CATSFRDTQYF. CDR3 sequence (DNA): TGTGCCACCAGTTTTCGAGATACGCAGTATTTT.

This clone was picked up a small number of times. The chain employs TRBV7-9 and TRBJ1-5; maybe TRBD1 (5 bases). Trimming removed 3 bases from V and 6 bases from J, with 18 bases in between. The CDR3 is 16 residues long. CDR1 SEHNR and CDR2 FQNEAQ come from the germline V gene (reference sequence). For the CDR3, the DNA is TGTGCCAGCAGCTTGGACGGGGCCGCGAGGGGTCAGCCCCAGCATTTT. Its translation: CASSLDGAARGQPQHF. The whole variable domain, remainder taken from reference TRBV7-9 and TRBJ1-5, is DTGVSQNPRHKITKRGQNVTFRCDPISEHNRLYWYRQTLGQGPEFLTYFQNEAQLEKSRLLSDRFSAERPKGSFSTLEIQRTEQGDSAMYLCASSLDGAARGQPQHFGDGTRLSIL.

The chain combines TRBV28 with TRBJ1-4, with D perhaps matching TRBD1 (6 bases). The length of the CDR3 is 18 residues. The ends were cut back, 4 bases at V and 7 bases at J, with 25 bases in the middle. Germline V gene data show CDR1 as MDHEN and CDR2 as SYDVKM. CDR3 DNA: TGTGCCAGCAGTTCCCCCTCCTCGGGACACCTCGGCGGTGAAAAACTGTTTTTT. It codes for CASSSPSSGHLGGEKLFF.

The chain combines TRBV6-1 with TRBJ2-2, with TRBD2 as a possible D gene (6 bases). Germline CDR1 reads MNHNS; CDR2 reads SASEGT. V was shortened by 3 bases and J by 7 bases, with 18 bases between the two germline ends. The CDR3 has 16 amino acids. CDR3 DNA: TGTGCCAGCAGTGATTCGGGAGCACCCGGGGGCGGGGAGCTGTTTTTT. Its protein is CASSDSGAPGGGELFF.

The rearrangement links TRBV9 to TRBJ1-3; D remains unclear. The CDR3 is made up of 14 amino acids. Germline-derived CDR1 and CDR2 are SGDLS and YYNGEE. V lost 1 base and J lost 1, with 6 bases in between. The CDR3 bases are TGTGCCAGCAGCGTATTAACATCTGGAAACACCATATATTTT. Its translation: CASSVLTSGNTIYF.

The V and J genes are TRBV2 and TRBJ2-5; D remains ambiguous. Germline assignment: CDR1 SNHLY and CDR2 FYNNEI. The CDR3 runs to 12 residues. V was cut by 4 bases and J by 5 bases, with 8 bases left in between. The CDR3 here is CASSGQLETQYF. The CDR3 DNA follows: TGTGCCAGCAGTGGGCAGTTGGAGACCCAGTACTTC.

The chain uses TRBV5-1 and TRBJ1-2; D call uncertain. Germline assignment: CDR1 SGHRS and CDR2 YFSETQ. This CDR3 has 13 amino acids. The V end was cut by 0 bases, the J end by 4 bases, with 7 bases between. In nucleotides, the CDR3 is TGCGCCAGCAGCTTGGGAGGGTCCTATGGCTACACCTTC. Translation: CASSLGGSYGYTF.

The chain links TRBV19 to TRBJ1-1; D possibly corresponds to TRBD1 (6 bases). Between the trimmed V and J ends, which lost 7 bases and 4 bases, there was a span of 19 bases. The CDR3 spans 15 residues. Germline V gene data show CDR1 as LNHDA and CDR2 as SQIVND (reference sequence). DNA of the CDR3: TGTGCCAGTACTAAACTCTGGGGGGGCGGCACTGAAGCTTTCTTT. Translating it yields CASTKLWGGGTEAFF.

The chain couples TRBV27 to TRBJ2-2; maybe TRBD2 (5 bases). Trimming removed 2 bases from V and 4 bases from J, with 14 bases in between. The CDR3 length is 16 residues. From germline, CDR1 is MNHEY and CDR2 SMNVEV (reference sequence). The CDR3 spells CASSLITEAVTGELFF. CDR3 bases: TGTGCCAGCAGTTTAATAACGGAGGCGGTCACCGGGGAGCTGTTTTTT.

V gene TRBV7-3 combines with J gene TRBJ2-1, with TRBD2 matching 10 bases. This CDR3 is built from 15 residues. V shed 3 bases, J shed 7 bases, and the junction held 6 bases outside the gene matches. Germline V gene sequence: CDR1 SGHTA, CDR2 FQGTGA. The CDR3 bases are TGTGCCAGCAGCTTGACGGGACTAGCGAGGAATGAGCAGTTCTTC. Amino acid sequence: CASSLTGLARNEQFF.

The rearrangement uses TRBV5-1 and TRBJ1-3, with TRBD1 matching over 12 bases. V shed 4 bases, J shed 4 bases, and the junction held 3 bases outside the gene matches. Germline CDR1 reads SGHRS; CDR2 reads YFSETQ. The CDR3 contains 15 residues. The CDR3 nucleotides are TGCGCCAGCAGCCTAGGGACAGGGGGCGGAAACACCATATATTTT. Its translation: CASSLGTGGGNTIYF.

The chain's CDR3 is CASRNGLAGVGEQYF. CDR3 in DNA: TGTGCCAGCAGAAACGGACTAGCGGGAGTAGGAGAGCAGTACTTC. V is TRBV5-4 and J is TRBJ2-7; 13 nucleotides align to TRBD2. The V segment lost 5 bases and the J segment 7 bases; nucleotides outside the gene matches: 9. The V gene's germline CDR1 is SGHNT and CDR2 YYREEE (reference sequence). CDR3 length: 15 residues.